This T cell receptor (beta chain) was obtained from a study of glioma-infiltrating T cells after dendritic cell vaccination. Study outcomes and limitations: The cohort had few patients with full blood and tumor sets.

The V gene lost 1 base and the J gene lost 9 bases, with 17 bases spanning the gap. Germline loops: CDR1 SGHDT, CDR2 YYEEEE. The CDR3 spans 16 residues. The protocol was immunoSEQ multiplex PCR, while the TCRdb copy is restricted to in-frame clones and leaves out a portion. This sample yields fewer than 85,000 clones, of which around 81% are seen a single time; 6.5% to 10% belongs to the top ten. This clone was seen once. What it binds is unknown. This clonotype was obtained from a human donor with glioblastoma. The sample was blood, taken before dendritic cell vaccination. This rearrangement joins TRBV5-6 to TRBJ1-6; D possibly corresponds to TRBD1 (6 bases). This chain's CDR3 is CASSLKPQGLGSPLHF. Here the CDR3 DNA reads TGTGCCAGCAGCTTGAAACCCCAGGGGCTAGGTTCACCCCTCCACTTT.